This T cell receptor (beta chain) was recovered during a study of T cell repertoires in cytomegalovirus infection. Across the study: Indicated by public TCR beta signatures were CMV infection and matching HLA type.

The study, taken as a whole, reports: Within the response measured ex vivo, HLA-C-restricted CMV-specific TCR beta clonotypes were dominant.

Each CDR3 protein is one row after TCRdb ran MiXCR on the reads. The data contain 44,000 or so distinct CDR3 sequences, about 21% of them singletons. This clonotype was counted many times. Its antigen remains unidentified. The germline gives CDR1 SEHNR, CDR2 FQNEAQ (reference sequence). V lost 5 bases to trimming and J lost 8 bases, with 18 bases between them. The CDR3 totals 14 residues. Sequenced here: CD8+ T cells from cultured PBMCs, sampled from culture after CMV antigen stimulation. The origin of this receptor is a human donor in good health (CMV status not recorded). Some clones in this sample may be carry-over from other donors' samples. The rearrangement uses TRBV7-9 and TRBJ1-2; TRBD1 is a possible D gene (6 bases). This chain's CDR3 is CASSDTGISVGYTF. DNA of the CDR3: TGTGCCAGCAGCGATACAGGGATTTCCGTCGGCTACACCTTC.